This TCR beta chain is from a study of blood T cell repertoires in COVID-19. Study-wide background: T cells, B-cell-depleted T cells, or PBMCs provided the cDNA or gDNA that served as material.

The table lists this clone with a count of one. This CDR3 comprises 15 residues. With 4 bases clipped from V and 3 bases from J, the junction kept 7 bases outside the gene matches. CDR1 and CDR2 (germline): SGHRS, YFSETQ. Study processing details: Reference gene primer amplification gave estimated nucleated cell counts. Produced via immunoSEQ multiplex PCR; TCRdb's table is partial and in-frame only. The V and J calls and clone size were taken over from that table, and D and trimming were inferred from the DNA. The table includes 400,000 or so clones, approximately 90% detected once. The TCR was taken from a man younger than 45 who had recovered from COVID-19. What was sequenced was PBMCs or T cells enriched from blood (not recorded which). The chain carries TRBV5-1 and TRBJ2-7, with 10 bases aligning to TRBD2. The CDR3 loop is CASSTGTSASYEQYF. The CDR3 nucleotides are TGCGCCAGCAGCACCGGGACTAGCGCGAGCTACGAGCAGTACTTC.